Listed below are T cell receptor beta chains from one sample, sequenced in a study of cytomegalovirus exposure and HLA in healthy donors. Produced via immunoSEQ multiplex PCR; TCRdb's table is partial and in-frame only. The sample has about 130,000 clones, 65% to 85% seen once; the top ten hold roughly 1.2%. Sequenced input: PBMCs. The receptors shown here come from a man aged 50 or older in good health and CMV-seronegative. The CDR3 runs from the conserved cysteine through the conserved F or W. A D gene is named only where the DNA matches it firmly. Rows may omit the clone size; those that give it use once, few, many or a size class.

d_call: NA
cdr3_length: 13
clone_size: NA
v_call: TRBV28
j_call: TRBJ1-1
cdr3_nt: TGTGCCAGCAGAACTGCAGACAGGCTAGAAGCTTTCTTT
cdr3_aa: CASRTADRLEAFF

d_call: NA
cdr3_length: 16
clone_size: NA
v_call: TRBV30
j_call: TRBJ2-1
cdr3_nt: TGTGCCTGGAGTGGCTCGCTAGCTCACGGTTTTAGACGGCAGTTCTTC
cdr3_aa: CAWSGSLAHGFRRQFF

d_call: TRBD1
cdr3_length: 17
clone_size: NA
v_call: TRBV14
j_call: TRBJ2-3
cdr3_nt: TGTGCCAGCAGCCAGCGGACAGGGGGATTCTACACAGATACGCAGTATTTT
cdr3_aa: CASSQRTGGFYTDTQYF

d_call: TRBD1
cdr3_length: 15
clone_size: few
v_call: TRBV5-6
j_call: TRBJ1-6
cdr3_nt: TGTGCCAGCAGCTTCCAGGGGGCGCGGAATTCACCCCTCCACTTT
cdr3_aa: CASSFQGARNSPLHF

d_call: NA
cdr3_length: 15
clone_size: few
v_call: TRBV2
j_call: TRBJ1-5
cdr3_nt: TGTGCCAGCAGGGGGGACATCGCGAGCAATCAGCCCCAGCATTTT
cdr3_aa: CASRGDIASNQPQHF

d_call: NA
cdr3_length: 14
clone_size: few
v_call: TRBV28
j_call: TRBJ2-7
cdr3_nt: TGTGCCAGCAGTCCTTCCCCAGGATCCTACGAGCAGTACTTC
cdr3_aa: CASSPSPGSYEQYF

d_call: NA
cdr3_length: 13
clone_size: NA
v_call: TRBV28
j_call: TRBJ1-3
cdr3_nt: TGTGCCAGCAGTCGGACTACTGGAAACACCATATATTTT
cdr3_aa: CASSRTTGNTIYF

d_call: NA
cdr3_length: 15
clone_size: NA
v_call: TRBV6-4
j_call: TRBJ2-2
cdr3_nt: TGTGCCAGCAGTGACTCGACGAGGTCGACCGGGGAGCTGTTTTTT
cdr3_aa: CASSDSTRSTGELFF

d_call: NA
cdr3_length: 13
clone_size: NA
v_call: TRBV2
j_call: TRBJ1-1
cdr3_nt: TGTGCCAGCAGTGCCGCGGGGCGGACTGAAGCTTTCTTT
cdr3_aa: CASSAAGRTEAFF

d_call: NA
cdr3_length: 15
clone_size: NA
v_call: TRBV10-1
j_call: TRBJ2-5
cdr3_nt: TGCGCCAGCAGTGAGTTTCCTAGCCTCCAAGAGACCCAGTACTTC
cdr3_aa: CASSEFPSLQETQYF

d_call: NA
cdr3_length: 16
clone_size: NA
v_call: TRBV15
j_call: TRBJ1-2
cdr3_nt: TGTGCCACCAGCAGAGATCCGAAGCATACTAACTATGGCTACACCTTC
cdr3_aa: CATSRDPKHTNYGYTF

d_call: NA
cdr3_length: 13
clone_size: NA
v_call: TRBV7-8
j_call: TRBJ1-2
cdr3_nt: TGTGCCAGCAGCCATAGTGACTTCTATGGCTACACCTTC
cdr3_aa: CASSHSDFYGYTF

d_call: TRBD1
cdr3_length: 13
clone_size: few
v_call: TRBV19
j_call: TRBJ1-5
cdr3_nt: TGTGCCAGTGTGGGACAGGGCGCTCAGCCCCAGCATTTT
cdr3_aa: CASVGQGAQPQHF

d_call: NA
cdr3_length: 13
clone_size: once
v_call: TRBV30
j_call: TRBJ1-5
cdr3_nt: TGTGCCTGGAGTGACAGGGCGGCTCAGCCCCAGCATTTT
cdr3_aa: CAWSDRAAQPQHF

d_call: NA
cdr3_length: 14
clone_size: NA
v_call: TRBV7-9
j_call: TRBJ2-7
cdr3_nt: TGTGCCAGCAGCTTAGGAGGGGAGGCTTACGAGCAGTACTTC
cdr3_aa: CASSLGGEAYEQYF

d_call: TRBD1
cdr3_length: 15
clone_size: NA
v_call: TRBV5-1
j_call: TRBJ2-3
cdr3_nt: TGCGCCAGCAGGCCGGGACAGGGGTTCACAGATACGCAGTATTTT
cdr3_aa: CASRPGQGFTDTQYF

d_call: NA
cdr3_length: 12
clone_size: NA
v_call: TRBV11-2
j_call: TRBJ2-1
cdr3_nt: TGTGCCAGCAGCATCAGGGTAGGTGAGCAGTTCTTC
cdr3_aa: CASSIRVGEQFF

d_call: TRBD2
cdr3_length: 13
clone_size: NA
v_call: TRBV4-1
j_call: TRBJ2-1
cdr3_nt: TGCGCCAGCGGGCTAGCGGGAGGGAATGAGCAGTTCTTC
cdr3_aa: CASGLAGGNEQFF

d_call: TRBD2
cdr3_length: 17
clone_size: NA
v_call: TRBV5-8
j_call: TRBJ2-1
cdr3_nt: TGTGCCAGCAGCGGTGGGACTAGCGGGGTGTTTTGGAATGAGCAGTTCTTC
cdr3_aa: CASSGGTSGVFWNEQFF

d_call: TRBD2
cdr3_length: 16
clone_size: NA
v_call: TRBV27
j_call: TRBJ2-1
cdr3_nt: TGTGCCAGCAGTTTAAGGGCACTAGCGGGAATCAATGAGCAGTTCTTC
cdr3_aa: CASSLRALAGINEQFF

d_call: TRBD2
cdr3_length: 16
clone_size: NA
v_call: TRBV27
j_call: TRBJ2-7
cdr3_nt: TGTGCCAGCAGTTCTACAGGGACTAGCGGATCCTACGAGCAGTACTTC
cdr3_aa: CASSSTGTSGSYEQYF

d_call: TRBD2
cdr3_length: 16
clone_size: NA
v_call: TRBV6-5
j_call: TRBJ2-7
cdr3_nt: TGTGCCAGCAGTTATTCCGGACTAGCGGGAGGATACGAGCAGTACTTC
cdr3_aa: CASSYSGLAGGYEQYF

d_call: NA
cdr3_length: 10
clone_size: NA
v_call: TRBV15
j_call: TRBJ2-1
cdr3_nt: TGTGCCACCAGGGGGGACTCGGTGTTCTTC
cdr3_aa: CATRGDSVFF

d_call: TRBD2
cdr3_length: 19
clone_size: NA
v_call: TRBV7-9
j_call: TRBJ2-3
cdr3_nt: TGTGCCAGCAGCTGGGTAGGGGGTAGCGGGAGGGCCATCCCAGATACGCAGTATTTT
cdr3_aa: CASSWVGGSGRAIPDTQYF

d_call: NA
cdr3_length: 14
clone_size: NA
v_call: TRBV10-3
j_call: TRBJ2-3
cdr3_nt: TGTGCCATCAGTGAATTGGACTTCGATGGCACGCAGTATTTT
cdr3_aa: CAISELDFDGTQYF

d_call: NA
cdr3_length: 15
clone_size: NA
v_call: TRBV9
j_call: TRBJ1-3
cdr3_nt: TGTGCCAGCAGCCCGACCAGGGGCTCTGGAAACACCATATATTTT
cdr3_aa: CASSPTRGSGNTIYF

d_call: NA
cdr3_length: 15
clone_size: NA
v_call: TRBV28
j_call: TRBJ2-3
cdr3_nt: TGTGCCAGCAGTTCCCGGACAGTTTCGACAGATACGCAGTATTTT
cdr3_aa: CASSSRTVSTDTQYF

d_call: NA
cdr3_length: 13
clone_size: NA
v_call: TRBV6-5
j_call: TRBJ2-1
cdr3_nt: TGTGCCAGCAGTTCCCCACTTAGCAATGAGCAGTTCTTC
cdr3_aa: CASSSPLSNEQFF

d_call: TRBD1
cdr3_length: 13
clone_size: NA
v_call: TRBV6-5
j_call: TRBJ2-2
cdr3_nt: TGTGCCAGCAGATTCCGGACAGGGGGCTCCCTGTTTTTT
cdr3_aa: CASRFRTGGSLFF

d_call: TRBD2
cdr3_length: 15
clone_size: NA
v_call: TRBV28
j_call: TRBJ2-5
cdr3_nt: TGTGCCAGCAGCCACTTAGCGGGAGAAACGGAGACCCAGTACTTC
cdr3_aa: CASSHLAGETETQYF

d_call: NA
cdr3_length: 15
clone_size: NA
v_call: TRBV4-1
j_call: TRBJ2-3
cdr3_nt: TGCGCCAGCAGCCATCAAGGGGTGGGGACAGATACGCAGTATTTT
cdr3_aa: CASSHQGVGTDTQYF

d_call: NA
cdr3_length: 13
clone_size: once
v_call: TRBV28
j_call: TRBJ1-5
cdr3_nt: TGTGCCAGCAGCCCCTCGGGAGTTCAGCCCCAGCATTTT
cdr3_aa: CASSPSGVQPQHF

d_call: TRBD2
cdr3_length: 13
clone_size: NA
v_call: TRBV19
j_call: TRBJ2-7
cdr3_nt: TGTGCCAGCAGCCTAGCGGGAGCCTACGAGCAGTACTTC
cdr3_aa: CASSLAGAYEQYF

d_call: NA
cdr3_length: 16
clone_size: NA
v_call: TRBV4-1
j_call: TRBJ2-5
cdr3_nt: TGCGCCAGCAGCCAAGTCGACCTTGTGGTTTCGGGGACCCAGTACTTC
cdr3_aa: CASSQVDLVVSGTQYF

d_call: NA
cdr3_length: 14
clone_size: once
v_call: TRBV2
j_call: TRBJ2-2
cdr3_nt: TGTGCCAGCAGTGACCTTTACTACACCGGGGAGCTGTTTTTT
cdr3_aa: CASSDLYYTGELFF

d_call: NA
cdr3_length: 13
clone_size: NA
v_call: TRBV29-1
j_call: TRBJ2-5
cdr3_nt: TGCAGCGCCAAGACAGCGTACCAAGAGACCCAGTACTTC
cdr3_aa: CSAKTAYQETQYF

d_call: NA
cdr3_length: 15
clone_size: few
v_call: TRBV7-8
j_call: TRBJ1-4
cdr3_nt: TGTGCCAGCAGTGTAATGGCGTTTGCGGACTTTGGACTGTTTTTT
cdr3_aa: CASSVMAFADFGLFF

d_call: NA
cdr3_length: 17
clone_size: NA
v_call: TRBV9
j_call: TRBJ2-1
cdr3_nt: TGTGCCAGCAGCGTAGCCCCCGGGTTCAGCTCCTACAATGAGCAGTTCTTC
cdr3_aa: CASSVAPGFSSYNEQFF

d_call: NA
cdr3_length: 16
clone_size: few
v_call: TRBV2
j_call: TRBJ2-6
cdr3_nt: TGTGCCAGCAGTGCAGGGGTCGCCTCTGGGGCCAACGTCCTGACTTTC
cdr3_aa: CASSAGVASGANVLTF

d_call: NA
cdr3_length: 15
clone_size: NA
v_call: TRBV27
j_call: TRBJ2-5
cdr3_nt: TGTGCCAGCAGTTTAGGAGCCGGGAACCAAGAGACCCAGTACTTC
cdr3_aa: CASSLGAGNQETQYF

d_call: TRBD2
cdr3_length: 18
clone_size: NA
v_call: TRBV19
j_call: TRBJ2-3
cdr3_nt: TGTGCCAGTAGTGAACTAGCGGGAGGGCCTCCCGGCACAGATACGCAGTATTTT
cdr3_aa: CASSELAGGPPGTDTQYF

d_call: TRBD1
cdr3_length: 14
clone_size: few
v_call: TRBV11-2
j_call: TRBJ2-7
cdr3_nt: TGTGCCAGCACCCCGGGGAACAGGGGGTTCGAGCAGTACTTC
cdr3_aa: CASTPGNRGFEQYF

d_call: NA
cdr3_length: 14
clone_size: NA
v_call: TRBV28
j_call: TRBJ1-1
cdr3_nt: TGTGCCAGCAGCTGGACTGTCATGAACACTGAAGCTTTCTTT
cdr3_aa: CASSWTVMNTEAFF

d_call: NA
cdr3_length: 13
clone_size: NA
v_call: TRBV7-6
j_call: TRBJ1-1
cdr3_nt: TGTGCCAGCAGCTACGAGCTGAACACTGAAGCTTTCTTT
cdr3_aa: CASSYELNTEAFF

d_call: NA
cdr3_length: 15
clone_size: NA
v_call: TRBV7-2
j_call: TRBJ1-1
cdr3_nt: TGTGCCAGCAGTCAACAGGGAAGAATGAACACTGAAGCTTTCTTT
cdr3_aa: CASSQQGRMNTEAFF